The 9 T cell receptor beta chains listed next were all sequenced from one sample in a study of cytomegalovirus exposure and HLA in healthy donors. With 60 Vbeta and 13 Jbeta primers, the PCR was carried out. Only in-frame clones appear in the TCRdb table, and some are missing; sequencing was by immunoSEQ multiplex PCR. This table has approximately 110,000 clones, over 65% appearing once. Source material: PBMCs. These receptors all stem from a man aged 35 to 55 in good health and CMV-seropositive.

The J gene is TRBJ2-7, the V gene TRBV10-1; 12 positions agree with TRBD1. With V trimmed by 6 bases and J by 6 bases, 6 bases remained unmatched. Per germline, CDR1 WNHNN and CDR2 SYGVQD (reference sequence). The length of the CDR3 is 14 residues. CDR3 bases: TGCGCCAGCAGCCTCGGGACAGGGGGCGGCGAGCAGTACTTC. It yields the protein CASSLGTGGGEQYF.

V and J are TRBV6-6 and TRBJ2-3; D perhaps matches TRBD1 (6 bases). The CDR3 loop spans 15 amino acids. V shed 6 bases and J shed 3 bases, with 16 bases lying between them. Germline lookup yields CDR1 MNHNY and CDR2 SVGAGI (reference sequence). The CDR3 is CASRTGEGRTDTQYF. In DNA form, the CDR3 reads TGTGCCAGCAGGACAGGTGAGGGTCGGACAGATACGCAGTATTTT.

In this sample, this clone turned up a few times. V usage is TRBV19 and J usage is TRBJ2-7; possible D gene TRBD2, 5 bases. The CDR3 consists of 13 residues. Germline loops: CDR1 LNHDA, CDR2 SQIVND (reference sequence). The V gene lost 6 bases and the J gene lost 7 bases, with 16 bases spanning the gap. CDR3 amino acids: CASSRGLGYEQYF. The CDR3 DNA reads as TGTGCCAGTAGCCGCGGGCTCGGTTATGAGCAGTACTTC.

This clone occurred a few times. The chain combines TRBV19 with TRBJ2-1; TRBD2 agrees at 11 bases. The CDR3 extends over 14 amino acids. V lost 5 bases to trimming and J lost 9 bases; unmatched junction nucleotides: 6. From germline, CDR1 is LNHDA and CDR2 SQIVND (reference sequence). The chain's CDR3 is CASSRSSGGTEQFF. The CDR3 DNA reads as TGTGCCAGTAGTCGGTCTAGCGGGGGGACTGAGCAGTTCTTC.

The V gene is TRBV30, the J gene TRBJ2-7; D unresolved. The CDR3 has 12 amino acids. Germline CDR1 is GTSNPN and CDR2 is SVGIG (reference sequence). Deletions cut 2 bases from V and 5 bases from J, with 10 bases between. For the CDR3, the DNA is TGTGCCTGGAGTACCCTCCGGGACGAGCAGTACTTC. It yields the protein CAWSTLRDEQYF. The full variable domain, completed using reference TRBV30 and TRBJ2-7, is SQTIHQWPATLVQPVGSPLSLECTVEGTSNPNLYWYRQAAGRGLQLLFYSVGIGQISSEVPQNLSASRPQDRQFILSSKKLLLSDSGFYLCAWSTLRDEQYFGPGTRLTVT.

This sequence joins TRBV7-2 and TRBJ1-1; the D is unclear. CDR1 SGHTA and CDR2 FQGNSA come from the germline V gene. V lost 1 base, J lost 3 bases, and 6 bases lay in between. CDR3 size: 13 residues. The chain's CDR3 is CASSLGIDTEAFF. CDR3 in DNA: TGTGCCAGCAGCTTAGGTATAGACACTGAAGCTTTCTTT.

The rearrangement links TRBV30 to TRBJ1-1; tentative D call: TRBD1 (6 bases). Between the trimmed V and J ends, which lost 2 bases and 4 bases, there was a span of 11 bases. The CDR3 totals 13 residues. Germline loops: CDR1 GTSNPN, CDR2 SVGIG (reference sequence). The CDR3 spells CAWSLGAGTEAFF. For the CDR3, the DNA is TGTGCCTGGAGTTTGGGGGCGGGCACTGAAGCTTTCTTT.

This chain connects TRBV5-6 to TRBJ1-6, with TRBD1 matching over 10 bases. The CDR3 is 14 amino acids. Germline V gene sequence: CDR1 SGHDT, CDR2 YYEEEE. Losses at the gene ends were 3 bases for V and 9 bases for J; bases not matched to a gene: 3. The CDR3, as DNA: TGTGCCAGCAGCTACGGGACAGGGGTTTCACCCCTCCACTTT. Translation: CASSYGTGVSPLHF.

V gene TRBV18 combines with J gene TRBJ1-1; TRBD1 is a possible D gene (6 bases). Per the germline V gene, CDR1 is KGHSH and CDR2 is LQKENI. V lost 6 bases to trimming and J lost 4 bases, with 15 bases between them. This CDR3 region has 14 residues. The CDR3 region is CASSFNPRGTEAFF. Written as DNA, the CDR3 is TGTGCCAGCTCGTTCAACCCCAGGGGCACTGAAGCTTTCTTT.